One T cell receptor (beta chain) is described in this entry. Its specific antigen is unknown. No clone much larger than this one lies a single base away; base qualities are absent. TCR beta CDR3 regions were sequenced from DNA using the immunoSEQ hsTCRbeta Kit. In the source study's methods: TCR sequencing data were analysed with the ImmunoSEQ Analyzer. T cell clonality was defined as 1 minus Pielou's evenness computed on productive rearrangements. The inverse Simpson index, applied to productive templates, was used to measure T cell diversity. T cell density was TCR beta template counts normalized to usable DNA, estimated by amplifying and sequencing housekeeping genes. Two-sided Kruskal-Wallis tests were used to compare TCR metrics across histologic stages. TCRdb took over this immuneACCESS table, retaining in-frame rearrangements with V and J assigned. Such tables are incomplete; in checked studies, under half of the missing clones stem from an unresolved V gene, and the remainder is unexplained. Clone size and the V and J calls come from that table; the DNA yielded D and trimming. The sample yields about 11,000 clones; around 75% were counted once. The top ten hold around 28% of the sample.

The patients had resection in Japan or China between the mid-2010s and the late 2010s. Histologic diagnosis of each case was confirmed independently by two lung cancer pathologists on H&E slides. The AllPrep DNA/RNA FFPE Kit was used to isolate DNA from FFPE tissue. The sample originates from a study of immune evolution from preneoplasia to lung adenocarcinoma (TCRdb year 2021). Notes on the research overall: Immune contexture across lung adenocarcinoma precursors and invasive adenocarcinoma was profiled using immune gene expression, TCR sequencing and multiplex immunofluorescence. Resected precursor lesions (AAH, AIS, MIA) and invasive adenocarcinomas were compared with paired morphologically normal lung tissue. The sample size was set by how many specimens were available, not by a prior power calculation. The immune data were integrated with whole exome sequencing and methylation data from the same cohort of nodules. A total of under 60 patients with pulmonary nodules who underwent surgical resection were included in the overall cohort. TCR sequencing data were obtained from approximately 56 patients. According to the study, more than 95 samples went through TCR sequencing. POLYSOLVER was used to infer Class I HLA alleles from exome data, while LOHHLA was used to detect allele-specific HLA loss.

CDR3 length: 17 amino acids, cysteine to phenylalanine. Only the CDR3 DNA stays, 51 bases, in frame from base 1. The germline V gene yields MGHRA for CDR1 and YSYEKL for CDR2. V ends up 1 base short and J 7 bases short, with an unmatched junction base count of 12. Beyond this particular receptor, the publication reports: Because all patients came from Japan and China, whether the findings apply to Western populations was uncertain. The highest top T cell clone frequencies were observed in normal lung, and a progressive decrease in top T cell clone frequencies appeared to occur from AAH through AIS, MIA and invasive adenocarcinoma. The findings rested on association rather than direct causation, and larger cohorts with long-term follow-up and longitudinal biopsies were considered necessary. Normal lung showed the highest clonality, whereas later-stage lesions appeared to have higher T cell density and diversity but lower clonality.

In this chain, TRBV4-1 is recombined with TRBJ2-1, with 8 central nucleotides matching TRBD2. The TCR originated in a person in their sixties with lung adenocarcinoma. Some clones in this sample may be carry-over from other donors' samples. The material sequenced was FFPE normal lung tissue adjacent to the tumor. In nucleotide form, the sequence is TGCGCCAGCAGCCAAGTCCCCAGCGGGAGTATGCGAAATGAGCAGTTCTTC. It translates to CASSQVPSGSMRNEQFF.